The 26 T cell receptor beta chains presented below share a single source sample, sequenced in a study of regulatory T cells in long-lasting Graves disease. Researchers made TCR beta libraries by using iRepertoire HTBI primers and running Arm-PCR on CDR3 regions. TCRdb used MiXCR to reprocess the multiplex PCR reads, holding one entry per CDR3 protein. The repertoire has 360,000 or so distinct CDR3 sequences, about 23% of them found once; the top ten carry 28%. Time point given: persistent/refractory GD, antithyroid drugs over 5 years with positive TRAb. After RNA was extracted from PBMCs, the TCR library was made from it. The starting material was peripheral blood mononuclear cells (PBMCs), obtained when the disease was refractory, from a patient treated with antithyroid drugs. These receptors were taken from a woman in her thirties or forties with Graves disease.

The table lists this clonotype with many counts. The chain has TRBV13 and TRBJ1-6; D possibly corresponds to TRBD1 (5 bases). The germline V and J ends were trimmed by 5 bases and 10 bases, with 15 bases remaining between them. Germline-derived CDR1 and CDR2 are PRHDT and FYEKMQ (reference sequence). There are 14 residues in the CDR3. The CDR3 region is CASSRGGEGSPLHF. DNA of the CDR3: TGTGCCAGCAGCCGTGGAGGGGAAGGATCACCCCTCCACTTT. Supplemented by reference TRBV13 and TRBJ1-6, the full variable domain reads AAGVIQSPRHLIKEKRETATLKCYPIPRHDTVYWYQQGPGQDPQFLISFYEKMQSDKGSIPDRFSAQQFSDYHSELNMSSLELGDSALYFCASSRGGEGSPLHFGNGTRLTVT.

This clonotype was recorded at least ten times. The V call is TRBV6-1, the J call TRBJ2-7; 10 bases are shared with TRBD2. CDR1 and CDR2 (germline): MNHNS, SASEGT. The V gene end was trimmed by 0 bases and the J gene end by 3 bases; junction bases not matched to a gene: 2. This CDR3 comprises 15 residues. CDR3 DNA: TGTGCCAGCAGTGAAGCGACTAGCGGGTACTACGAGCAGTACTTC. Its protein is CASSEATSGYYEQYF.

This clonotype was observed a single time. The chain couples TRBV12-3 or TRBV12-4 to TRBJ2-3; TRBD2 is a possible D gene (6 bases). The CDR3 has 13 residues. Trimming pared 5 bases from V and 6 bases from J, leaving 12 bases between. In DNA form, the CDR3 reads TGTGCCAGCAGTGGAGGGGCGGACGATACGCAGTATTTT. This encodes CASSGGADDTQYF.

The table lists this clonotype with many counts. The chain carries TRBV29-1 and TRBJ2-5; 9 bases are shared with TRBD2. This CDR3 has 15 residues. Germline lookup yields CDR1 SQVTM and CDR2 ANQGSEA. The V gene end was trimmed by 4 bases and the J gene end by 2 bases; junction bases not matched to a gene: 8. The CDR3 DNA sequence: TGCAGCGTTGTAGGGACTAGCTCGATACAAGAGACCCAGTACTTC. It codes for CSVVGTSSIQETQYF.

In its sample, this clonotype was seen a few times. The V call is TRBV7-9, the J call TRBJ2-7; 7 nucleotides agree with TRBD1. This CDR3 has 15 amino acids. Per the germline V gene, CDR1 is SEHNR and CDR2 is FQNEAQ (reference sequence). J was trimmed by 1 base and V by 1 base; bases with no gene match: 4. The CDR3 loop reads CASSLETGRSYEQYF. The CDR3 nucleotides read TGTGCCAGCAGCTTAGAGACAGGGCGTTCCTACGAGCAGTACTTC. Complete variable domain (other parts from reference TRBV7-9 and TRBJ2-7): DTGVSQNPRHKITKRGQNVTFRCDPISEHNRLYWYRQTLGQGPEFLTYFQNEAQLEKSRLLSDRFSAERPKGSFSTLEIQRTEQGDSAMYLCASSLETGRSYEQYFGPGTRLTVT.

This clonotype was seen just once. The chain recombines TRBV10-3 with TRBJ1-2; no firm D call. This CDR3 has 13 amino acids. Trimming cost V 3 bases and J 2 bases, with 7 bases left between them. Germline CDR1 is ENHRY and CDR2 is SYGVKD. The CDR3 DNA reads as TGTGCCATCAGTGACAGATCGAACTATGGCTACACCTTC. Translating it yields CAISDRSNYGYTF.

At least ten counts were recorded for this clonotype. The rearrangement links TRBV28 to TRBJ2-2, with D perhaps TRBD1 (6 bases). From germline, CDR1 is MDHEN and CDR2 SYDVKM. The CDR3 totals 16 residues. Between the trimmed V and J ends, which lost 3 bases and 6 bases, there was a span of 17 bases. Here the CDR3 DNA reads TGTGCCAGCAGTTTTCGGCAGGGGATTGGGGCCGGGGAGCTGTTTTTT. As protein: CASSFRQGIGAGELFF.

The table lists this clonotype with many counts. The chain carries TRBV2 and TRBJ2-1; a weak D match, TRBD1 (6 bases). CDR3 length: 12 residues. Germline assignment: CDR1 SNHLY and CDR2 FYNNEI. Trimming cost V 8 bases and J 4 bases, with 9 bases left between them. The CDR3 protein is CASVDSYNEQFF. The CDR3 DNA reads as TGTGCCAGCGTGGACAGTTACAATGAGCAGTTCTTC.

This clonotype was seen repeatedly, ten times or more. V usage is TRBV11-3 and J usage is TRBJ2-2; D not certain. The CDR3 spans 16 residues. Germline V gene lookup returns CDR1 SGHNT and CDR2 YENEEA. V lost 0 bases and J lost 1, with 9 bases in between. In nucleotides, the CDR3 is TGTGCCAGCAGCTTAGATCTTTGGGGGAACACCGGGGAGCTGTTTTTT. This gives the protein CASSLDLWGNTGELFF.

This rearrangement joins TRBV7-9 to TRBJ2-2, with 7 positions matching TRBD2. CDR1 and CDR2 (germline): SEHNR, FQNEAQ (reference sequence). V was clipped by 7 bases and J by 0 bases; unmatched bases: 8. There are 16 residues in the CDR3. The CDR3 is CASTQRAGANTGELFF. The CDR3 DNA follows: TGTGCCAGCACCCAACGGGCGGGGGCGAACACCGGGGAGCTGTTTTTT.

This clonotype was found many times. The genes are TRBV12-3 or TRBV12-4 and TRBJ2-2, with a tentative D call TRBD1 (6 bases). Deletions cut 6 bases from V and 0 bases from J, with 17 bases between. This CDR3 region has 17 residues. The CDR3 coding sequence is TGTGCCAGCAGCTTTACGGGACAACCTACGAACACCGGGGAGCTGTTTTTT. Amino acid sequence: CASSFTGQPTNTGELFF.

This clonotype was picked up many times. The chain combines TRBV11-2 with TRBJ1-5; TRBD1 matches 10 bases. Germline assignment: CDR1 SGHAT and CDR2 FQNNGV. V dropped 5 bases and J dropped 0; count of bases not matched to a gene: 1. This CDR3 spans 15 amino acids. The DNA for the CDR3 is TGTGCCAGCAGCCGGACAGGGGGTAGCAATCAGCCCCAGCATTTT. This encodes CASSRTGGSNQPQHF.

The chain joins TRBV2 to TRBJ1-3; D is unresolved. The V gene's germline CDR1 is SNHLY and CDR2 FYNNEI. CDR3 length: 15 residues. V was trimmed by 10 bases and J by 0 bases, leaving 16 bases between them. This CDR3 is CATPEAVYSGNTIYF. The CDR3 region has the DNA TGTGCCACCCCCGAGGCAGTTTACTCTGGAAACACCATATATTTT.

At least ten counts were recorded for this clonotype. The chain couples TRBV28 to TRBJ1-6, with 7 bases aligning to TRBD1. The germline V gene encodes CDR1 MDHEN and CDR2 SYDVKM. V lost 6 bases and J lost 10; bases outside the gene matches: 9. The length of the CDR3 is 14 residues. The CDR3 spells CASSEDRDRSPLHF. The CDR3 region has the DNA TGTGCCAGCAGCGAAGACAGGGATCGCTCACCCCTCCACTTT.

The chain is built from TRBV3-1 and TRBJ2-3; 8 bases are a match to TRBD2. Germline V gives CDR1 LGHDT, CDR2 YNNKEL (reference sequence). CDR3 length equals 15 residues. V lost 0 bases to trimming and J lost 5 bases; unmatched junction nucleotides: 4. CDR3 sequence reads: CASSQDLAGQDTQYF. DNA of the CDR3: TGTGCCAGCAGCCAAGATCTAGCGGGCCAAGATACGCAGTATTTT.

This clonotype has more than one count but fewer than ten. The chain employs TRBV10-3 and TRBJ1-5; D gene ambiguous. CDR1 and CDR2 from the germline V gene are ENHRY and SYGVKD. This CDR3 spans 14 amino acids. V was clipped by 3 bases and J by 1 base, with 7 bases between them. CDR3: CAISDPASNQPQHF. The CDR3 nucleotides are TGTGCCATCAGTGACCCCGCAAGCAATCAGCCCCAGCATTTT.

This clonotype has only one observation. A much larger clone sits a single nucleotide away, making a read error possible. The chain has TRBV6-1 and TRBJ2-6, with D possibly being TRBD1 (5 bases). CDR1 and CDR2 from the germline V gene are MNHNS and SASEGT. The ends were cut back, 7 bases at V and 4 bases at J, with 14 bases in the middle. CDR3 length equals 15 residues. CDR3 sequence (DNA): TGTGCCAGCAAAGTAGGTGCAGGGGGGGCCAACGTCCTGACTTTC. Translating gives CASKVGAGGANVLTF.

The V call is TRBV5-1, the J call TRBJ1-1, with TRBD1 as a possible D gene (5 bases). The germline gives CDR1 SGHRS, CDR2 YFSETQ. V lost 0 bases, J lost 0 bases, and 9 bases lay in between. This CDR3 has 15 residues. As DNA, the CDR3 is TGCGCCAGCAGCTTGGTGGCAGGGATGAACACTGAAGCTTTCTTT. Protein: CASSLVAGMNTEAFF.

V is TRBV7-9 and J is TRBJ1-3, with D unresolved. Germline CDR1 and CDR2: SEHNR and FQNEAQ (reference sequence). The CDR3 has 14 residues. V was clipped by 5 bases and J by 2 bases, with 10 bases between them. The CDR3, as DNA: TGTGCCAGCAGCCCGAACAAGGCTGGAAACACCATATATTTT. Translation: CASSPNKAGNTIYF.

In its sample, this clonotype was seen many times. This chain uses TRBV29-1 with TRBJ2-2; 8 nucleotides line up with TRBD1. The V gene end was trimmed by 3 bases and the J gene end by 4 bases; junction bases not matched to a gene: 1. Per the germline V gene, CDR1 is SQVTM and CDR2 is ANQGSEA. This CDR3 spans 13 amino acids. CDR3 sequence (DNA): TGCAGCGTTGACAGGGGGCGCACCGGGGAGCTGTTTTTT. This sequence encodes CSVDRGRTGELFF.

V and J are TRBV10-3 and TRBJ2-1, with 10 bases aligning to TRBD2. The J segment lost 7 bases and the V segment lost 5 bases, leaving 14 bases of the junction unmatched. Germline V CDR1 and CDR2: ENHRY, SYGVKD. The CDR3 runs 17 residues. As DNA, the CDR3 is TGTGCCATCAGTAATGGGCCAGCGGGAGGGCCGTTGAATGAGCAGTTCTTC. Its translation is CAISNGPAGGPLNEQFF.

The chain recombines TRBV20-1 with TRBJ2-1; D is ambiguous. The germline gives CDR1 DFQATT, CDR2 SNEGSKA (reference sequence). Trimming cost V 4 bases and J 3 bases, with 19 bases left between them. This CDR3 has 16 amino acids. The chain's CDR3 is CSANPSWSGNYNEQFF. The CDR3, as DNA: TGCAGTGCTAACCCCTCCTGGTCGGGCAACTACAATGAGCAGTTCTTC.

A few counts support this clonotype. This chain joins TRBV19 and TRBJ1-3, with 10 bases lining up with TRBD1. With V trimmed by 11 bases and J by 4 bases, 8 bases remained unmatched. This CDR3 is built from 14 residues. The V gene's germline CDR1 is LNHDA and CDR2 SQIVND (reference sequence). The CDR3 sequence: CAAKDRGPGNTIYF. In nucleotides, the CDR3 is TGTGCCGCCAAAGACAGGGGGCCAGGAAACACCATATATTTT.

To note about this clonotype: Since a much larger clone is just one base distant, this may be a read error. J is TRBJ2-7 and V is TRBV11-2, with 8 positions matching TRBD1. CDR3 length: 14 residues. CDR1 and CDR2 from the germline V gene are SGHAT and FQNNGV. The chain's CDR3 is CVSTVQGAHYEQYF. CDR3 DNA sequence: TGTGTCAGCACAGTGCAGGGGGCACACTACGAGCAGTACTTC.

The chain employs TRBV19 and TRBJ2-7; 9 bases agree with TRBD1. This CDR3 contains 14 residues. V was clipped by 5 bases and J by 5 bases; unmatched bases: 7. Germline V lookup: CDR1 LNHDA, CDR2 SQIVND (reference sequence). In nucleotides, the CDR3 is TGTGCCAGTAGTTTCCAGACAGGGGGTAACGAGCAGTACTTC. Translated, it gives CASSFQTGGNEQYF.

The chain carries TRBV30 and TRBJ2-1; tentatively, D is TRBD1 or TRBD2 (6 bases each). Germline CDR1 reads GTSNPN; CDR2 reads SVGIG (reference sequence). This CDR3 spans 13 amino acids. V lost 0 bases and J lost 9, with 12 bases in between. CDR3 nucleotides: TGTGCCTGGAGTGTATCGGGGGCTGGTGAGCAGTTCTTC. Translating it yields CAWSVSGAGEQFF. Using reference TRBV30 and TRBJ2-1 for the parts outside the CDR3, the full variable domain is SQTIHQWPATLVQPVGSPLSLECTVEGTSNPNLYWYRQAAGRGLQLLFYSVGIGQISSEVPQNLSASRPQDRQFILSSKKLLLSDSGFYLCAWSVSGAGEQFFGPGTRLTVL.